These T cell receptor beta chains were read from a single sample in a study of blood T cell repertoires in COVID-19. TCRdb's copy holds only in-frame clones and misses some; the assay was immunoSEQ multiplex PCR. The sample holds around 72,000 clones, over 65% seen once. Sequencing was done on a sample of peripheral blood. The receptors were gathered from a woman older than 75 with acute or convalescent COVID-19. CDR3s include the opening cysteine and the closing phenylalanine or tryptophan. D genes are given only for firm matches. The size field is filled for only some rows; it gives once, few, many or a size class.

D gene	V gene	clone size	J gene	CDR3 DNA	CDR3 protein
-	TRBV19	-	TRBJ1-1	TGTGCCAGTAGTATGTTTCAGGGGCGGGCTTTCTTT	CASSMFQGRAFF
-	TRBV13	-	TRBJ2-2	TGTGCCAGCAGCCGGGATTACGGGGAACTGTTTTTT	CASSRDYGELFF
TRBD1	TRBV27	many	TRBJ1-5	TGTGCCAGCAGTTTATCTCAGGGGGGCAATCAGCCCCAGCATTTT	CASSLSQGGNQPQHF
-	TRBV6-1	-	TRBJ2-7	TGTGCCAGCAGTGAAGAACTGGTAAAGAACTACGAGCAGTACTTC	CASSEELVKNYEQYF
-	TRBV7-8	-	TRBJ2-1	TGTGCCAGCAGCTTAAGGAGGGGTGAGCAGTTCTTC	CASSLRRGEQFF
TRBD2	TRBV7-2	-	TRBJ2-5	TGTGCCAGCAGCCACCCGACTAGCGGGGGGAAGGGAAAGACCCAGTACTTC	CASSHPTSGGKGKTQYF
-	TRBV2	-	TRBJ1-5	TGTGCCAGCAGCCGAGAACAGGGCAATCAGCCCCAGCATTTT	CASSREQGNQPQHF
-	TRBV6-5	-	TRBJ2-7	TGTGCCAGCAGACCACCCGCCGGGACACCCTACGAGCAGTACTTC	CASRPPAGTPYEQYF
-	TRBV19	-	TRBJ2-6	TGTGCCAGTAGTGTTCGACAAGCCTCTGGGGCCAACGTCCTGACTTTC	CASSVRQASGANVLTF
-	TRBV27	once	TRBJ2-2	TGTGCCAGCAGCCGGGACACCTCGGGCACCGGGGAGCTGTTTTTT	CASSRDTSGTGELFF
-	TRBV19	-	TRBJ1-5	TGTGCCAGTAGAAGGGAAGGGGCATTAAGCAATCAGCCCCAGCATTTT	CASRREGALSNQPQHF
-	TRBV11-2	-	TRBJ2-3	TGTGCCAGCAGCTCCCGAAGTCGTGCGGGGGCCGCAGATACGCAGTATTTT	CASSSRSRAGAADTQYF
TRBD1	TRBV5-5	-	TRBJ1-6	TGTGCCAGCAGCCCCGGGACAGCAAATTCACCCCTCCACTTT	CASSPGTANSPLHF
-	TRBV19	once	TRBJ2-7	TGTGCCAGTACCGCCGGGACACCCTACGAGCAGTACTTC	CASTAGTPYEQYF
-	TRBV2	-	TRBJ1-5	TGTGCCAGCAGTGTGGAGACAGGTAATCAGCCCCAGCATTTT	CASSVETGNQPQHF
TRBD1	TRBV19	-	TRBJ1-5	TGTGCCAGTAGTACAACAAATAGGGGGCTAAGTCAGCCCCAGCATTTT	CASSTTNRGLSQPQHF
TRBD2	TRBV5-1	-	TRBJ2-1	TGCGCCAGCAGCTTGCAAGCGGGGGGGCAGAATGAGCAGTTCTTC	CASSLQAGGQNEQFF
TRBD2	TRBV15	-	TRBJ2-1	TGTGCCACCAGCAGAAACATAATGGGGGGGTTCGATGAGCAGTTCTTC	CATSRNIMGGFDEQFF
-	TRBV18	-	TRBJ1-1	TGTGCCAGCTCACCGCCGCGATTTTCGGGGGGCGACTTGGGCACTGAAGCTTTCTTT	CASSPPRFSGGDLGTEAFF
TRBD1	TRBV10-3	-	TRBJ1-5	TGTGCCATCAGTGACCCGAACAGGGGCAGTCAGCCCCAGCATTTT	CAISDPNRGSQPQHF
TRBD2	TRBV5-1	once	TRBJ2-3	TGCGCCAGCAGCTCGGGGGGGACTAGCACAGATACGCAGTATTTT	CASSSGGTSTDTQYF